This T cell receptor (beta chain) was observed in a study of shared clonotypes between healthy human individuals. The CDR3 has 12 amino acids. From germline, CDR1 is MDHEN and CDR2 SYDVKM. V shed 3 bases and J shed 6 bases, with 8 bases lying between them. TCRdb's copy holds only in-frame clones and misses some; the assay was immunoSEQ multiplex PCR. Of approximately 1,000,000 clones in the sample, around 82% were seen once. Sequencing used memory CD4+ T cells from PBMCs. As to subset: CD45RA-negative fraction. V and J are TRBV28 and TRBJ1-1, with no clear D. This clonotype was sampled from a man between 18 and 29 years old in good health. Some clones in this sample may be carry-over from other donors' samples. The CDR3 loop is CASSLMAAEAFF. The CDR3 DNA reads TGTGCCAGCAGTTTGATGGCAGCTGAAGCTTTCTTT.